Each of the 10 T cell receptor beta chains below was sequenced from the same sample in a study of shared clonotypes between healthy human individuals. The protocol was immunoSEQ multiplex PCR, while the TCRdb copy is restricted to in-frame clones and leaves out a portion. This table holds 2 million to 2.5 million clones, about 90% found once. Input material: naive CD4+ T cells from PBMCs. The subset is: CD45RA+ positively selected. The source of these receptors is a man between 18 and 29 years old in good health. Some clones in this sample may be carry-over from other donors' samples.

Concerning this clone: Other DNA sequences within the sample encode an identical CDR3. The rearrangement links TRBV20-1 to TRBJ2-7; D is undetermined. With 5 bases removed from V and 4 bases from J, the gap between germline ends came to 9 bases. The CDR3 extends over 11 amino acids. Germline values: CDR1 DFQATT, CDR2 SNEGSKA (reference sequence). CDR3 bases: TGCAGTGCTGCAGGACCTTACGAGCAGTACTTC. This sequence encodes CSAAGPYEQYF.

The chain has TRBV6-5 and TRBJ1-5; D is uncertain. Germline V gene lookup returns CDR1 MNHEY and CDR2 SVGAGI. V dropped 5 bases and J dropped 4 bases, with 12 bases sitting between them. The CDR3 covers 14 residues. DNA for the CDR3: TGTGCCAGCAGTACCCGGGAGAGGAATCAGCCCCAGCATTTT. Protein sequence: CASSTRERNQPQHF.

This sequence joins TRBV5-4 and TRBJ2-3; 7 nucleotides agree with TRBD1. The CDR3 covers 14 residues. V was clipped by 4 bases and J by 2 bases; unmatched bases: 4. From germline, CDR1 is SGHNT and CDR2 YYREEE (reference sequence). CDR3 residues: CASSAGQVTDTQYF. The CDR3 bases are TGTGCCAGCAGCGCCGGACAGGTCACAGATACGCAGTATTTT.

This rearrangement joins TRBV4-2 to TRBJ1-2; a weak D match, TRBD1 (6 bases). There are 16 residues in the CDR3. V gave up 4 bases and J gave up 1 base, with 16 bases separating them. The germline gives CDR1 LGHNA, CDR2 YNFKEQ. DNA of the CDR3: TGTGCCAGCAGCCGCGGGGGGCGGACCGATAACTATGGCTACACCTTC. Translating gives CASSRGGRTDNYGYTF.

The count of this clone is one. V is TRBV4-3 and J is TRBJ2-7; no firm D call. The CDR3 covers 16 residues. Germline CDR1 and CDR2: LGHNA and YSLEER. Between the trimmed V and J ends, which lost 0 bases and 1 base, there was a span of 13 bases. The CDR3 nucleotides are TGCGCCAGCAGCCAAGATGCGATGATGAGGTCCTACGAGCAGTACTTC. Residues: CASSQDAMMRSYEQYF.

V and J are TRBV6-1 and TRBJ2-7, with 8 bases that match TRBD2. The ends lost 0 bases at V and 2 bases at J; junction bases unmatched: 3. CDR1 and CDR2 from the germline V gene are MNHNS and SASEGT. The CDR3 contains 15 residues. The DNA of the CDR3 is TGTGCCAGCAGTGAAGCTGCGGGAGGTCCCTACGAGCAGTACTTC. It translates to CASSEAAGGPYEQYF.

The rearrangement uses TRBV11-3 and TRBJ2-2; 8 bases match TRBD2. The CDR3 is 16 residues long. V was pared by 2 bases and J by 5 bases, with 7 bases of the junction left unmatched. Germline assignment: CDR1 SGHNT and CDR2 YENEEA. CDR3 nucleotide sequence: TGTGCCAGCAGCTTACTAGCGGGTATGACGACCGGGGAGCTGTTTTTT. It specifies CASSLLAGMTTGELFF. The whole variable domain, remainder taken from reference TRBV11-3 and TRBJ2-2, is EAGVVQSPRYKIIEKKQPVAFWCNPISGHNTLYWYLQNLGQGPELLIRYENEEAVDDSQLPKDRFSAERLKGVDSTLKIQPAELGDSAVYLCASSLLAGMTTGELFFGEGSRLTVL.

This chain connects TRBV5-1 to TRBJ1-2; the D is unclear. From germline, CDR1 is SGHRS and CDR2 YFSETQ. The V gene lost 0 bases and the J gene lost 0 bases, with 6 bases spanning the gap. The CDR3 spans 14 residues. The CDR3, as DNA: TGCGCCAGCAGCTTGGGTAATTCTAACTATGGCTACACCTTC. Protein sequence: CASSLGNSNYGYTF.

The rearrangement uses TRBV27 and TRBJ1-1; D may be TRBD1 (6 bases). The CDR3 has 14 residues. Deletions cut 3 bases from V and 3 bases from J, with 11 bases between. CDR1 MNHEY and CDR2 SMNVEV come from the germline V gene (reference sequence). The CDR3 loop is CASSFGGGHTEAFF. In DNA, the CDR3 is TGTGCCAGCAGTTTCGGTGGGGGCCACACTGAAGCTTTCTTT.

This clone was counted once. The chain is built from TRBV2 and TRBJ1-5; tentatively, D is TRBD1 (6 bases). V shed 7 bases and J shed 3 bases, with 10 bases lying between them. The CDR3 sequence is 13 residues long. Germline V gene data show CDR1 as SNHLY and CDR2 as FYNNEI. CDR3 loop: CASTGQNNQPQHF. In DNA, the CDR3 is TGTGCCAGCACCGGACAGAACAATCAGCCCCAGCATTTT.